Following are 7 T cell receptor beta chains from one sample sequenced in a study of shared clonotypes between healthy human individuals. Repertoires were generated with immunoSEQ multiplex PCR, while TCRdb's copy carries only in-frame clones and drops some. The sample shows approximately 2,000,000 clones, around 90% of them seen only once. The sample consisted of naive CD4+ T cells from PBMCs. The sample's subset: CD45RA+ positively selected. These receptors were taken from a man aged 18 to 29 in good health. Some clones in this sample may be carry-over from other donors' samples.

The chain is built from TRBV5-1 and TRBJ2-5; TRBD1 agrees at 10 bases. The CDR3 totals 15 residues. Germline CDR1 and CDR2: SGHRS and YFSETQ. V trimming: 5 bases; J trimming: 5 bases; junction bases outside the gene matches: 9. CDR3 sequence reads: CASRSAGTGEETQYF. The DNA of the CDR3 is TGCGCCAGCAGATCGGCCGGGACAGGGGAGGAGACCCAGTACTTC. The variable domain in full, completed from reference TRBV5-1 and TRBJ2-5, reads KAGVTQTPRYLIKTRGQQVTLSCSPISGHRSVSWYQQTPGQGLQFLFEYFSETQRNKGNFPGRFSGRQFSNSRSEMNVSTLELGDSALYLCASRSAGTGEETQYFGPGTRLLVL.

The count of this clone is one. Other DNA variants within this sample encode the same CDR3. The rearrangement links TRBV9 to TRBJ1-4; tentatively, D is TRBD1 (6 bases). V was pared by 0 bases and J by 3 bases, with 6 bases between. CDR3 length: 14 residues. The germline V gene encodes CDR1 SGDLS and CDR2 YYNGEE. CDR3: CASSVGTANEKLFF. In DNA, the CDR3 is TGTGCCAGCAGCGTAGGGACAGCTAATGAAAAACTGTTTTTT.

For the CDR3, the DNA is TGTGCCTGGACTCGGGGCAGGCAGGGTCTGTTCTTC. It specifies CAWTRGRQGLFF. This chain joins TRBV30 and TRBJ2-1; D possibly matches TRBD1 or TRBD2 (5 bases each). From germline, CDR1 is GTSNPN and CDR2 SVGIG (reference sequence). The ends were cut back, 4 bases at V and 15 bases at J, with 19 bases in the middle. CDR3 length equals 12 residues.

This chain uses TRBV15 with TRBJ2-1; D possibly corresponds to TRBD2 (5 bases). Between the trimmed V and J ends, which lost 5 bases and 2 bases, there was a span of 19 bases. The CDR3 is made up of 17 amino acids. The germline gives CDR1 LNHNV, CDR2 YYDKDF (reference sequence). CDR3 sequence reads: CATSPDFGISAYNEQFF. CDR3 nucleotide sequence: TGTGCCACCAGCCCTGATTTCGGGATCAGCGCCTACAATGAGCAGTTCTTC.

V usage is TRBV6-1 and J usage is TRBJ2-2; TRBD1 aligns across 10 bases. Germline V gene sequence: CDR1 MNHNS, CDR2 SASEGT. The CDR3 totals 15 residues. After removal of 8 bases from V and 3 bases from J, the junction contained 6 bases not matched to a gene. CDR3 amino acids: CASPGTGVHTGELFF. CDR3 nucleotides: TGTGCCAGCCCCGGGACAGGGGTCCACACCGGGGAGCTGTTTTTT.

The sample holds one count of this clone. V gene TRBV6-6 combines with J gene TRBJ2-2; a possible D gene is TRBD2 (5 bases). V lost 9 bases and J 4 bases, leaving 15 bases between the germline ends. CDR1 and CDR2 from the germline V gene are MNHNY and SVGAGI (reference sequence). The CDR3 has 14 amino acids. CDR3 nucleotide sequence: TGTGCCAGTTGTTGGACTTCTGGCACCGGGGAGCTGTTTTTT. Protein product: CASCWTSGTGELFF.

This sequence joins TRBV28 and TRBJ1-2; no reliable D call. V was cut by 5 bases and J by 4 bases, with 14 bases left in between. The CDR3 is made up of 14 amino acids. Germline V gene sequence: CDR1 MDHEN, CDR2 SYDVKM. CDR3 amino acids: CASSPAAERYGYTF. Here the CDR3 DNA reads TGTGCCAGCAGTCCTGCCGCGGAGCGCTATGGCTACACCTTC.